One and the same sample provided the 8 T cell receptor beta chains below, sequenced in a study of PD-L1 blockade in urothelial cancer. Produced via immunoSEQ multiplex PCR; TCRdb's table is partial and in-frame only. Of tens of thousands of clones detected, approximately 83% appear once; the ten largest clones hold 8% to 13%. Indicated time point: peripheral blood 6 weeks after treatment start. Sample: PBMCs, taken around atezolizumab (anti-PD-L1) treatment. The receptors shown here come from a man in his 60s with urothelial cancer.

This rearrangement joins TRBV18 to TRBJ2-5, with D possibly being TRBD2 (6 bases). Deletions cut 6 bases from V and 1 base from J, with 15 bases between. The CDR3 consists of 15 residues. Germline CDR1 and CDR2: KGHSH and LQKENI. The chain's CDR3 is CASSKRETSQETQYF. CDR3 DNA: TGTGCCAGCTCTAAGAGAGAGACTAGCCAAGAGACCCAGTACTTC.

This chain uses TRBV5-4 with TRBJ2-7; the D is unclear. This CDR3 region has 14 residues. Deletions cut 0 bases from V and 3 bases from J, with 10 bases between. Germline values: CDR1 SGHNT, CDR2 YYREEE (reference sequence). The CDR3 protein is CASSLGGDIYEQYF. The CDR3 nucleotides read TGTGCCAGCAGCTTGGGTGGAGATATCTACGAGCAGTACTTC.

The gene calls are TRBV19 and TRBJ1-6, with 7 bases lining up with TRBD1. CDR3 length equals 15 residues. Per germline, CDR1 LNHDA and CDR2 SQIVND (reference sequence). Germline trimming cut 6 bases from V and 8 bases from J; bases unmatched to any gene: 10. The CDR3 coding sequence is TGTGCCAGTAGAACCGGGGACAGACATTATTCACCCCTCCACTTT. Translating gives CASRTGDRHYSPLHF.

This clone was detected a few times. The CDR3 loop reads CASSPGDRVYGYTF. CDR3 nucleotide sequence: TGCGCCAGCAGCCCCGGGGACAGGGTTTATGGCTACACCTTC. The chain is built from TRBV5-1 and TRBJ1-2, with TRBD1 matching 9 bases. Germline V gene sequence: CDR1 SGHRS, CDR2 YFSETQ. The junction had 6 bases not matched to a gene; V was cut back by 4 bases and J by 5 bases. CDR3 length: 14 amino acids.

This clone appeared a single time. The chain links TRBV7-2 to TRBJ1-6, with TRBD1 matching over 7 bases. V trimming: 2 bases; J trimming: 7 bases; junction bases outside the gene matches: 2. CDR1 SGHTA and CDR2 FQGNSA come from the germline V gene. The CDR3 has 14 amino acids. The CDR3 DNA is TGTGCCAGCAGCTTAACACAGGGGAATTCACCCCTCCACTTT. This encodes CASSLTQGNSPLHF.

The chain is built from TRBV19 and TRBJ2-1, with D perhaps matching TRBD1 (5 bases). The V gene lost 2 bases and the J gene lost 6 bases, with 17 bases spanning the gap. CDR3 length equals 16 residues. CDR1 is LNHDA, CDR2 SQIVND, per germline (reference sequence). DNA for the CDR3: TGTGCCAGTAGTATAATGAATCAGGGAATTTCCAATGAGCAGTTCTTC. It codes for CASSIMNQGISNEQFF. The entire variable domain, with the rest obtained from reference TRBV19 and TRBJ2-1, is as follows: DGGITQSPKYLFRKEGQNVTLSCEQNLNHDAMYWYRQDPGQGLRLIYYSQIVNDFQKGDIAEGYSVSREKKESFPLTVTSAQKNPTAFYLCASSIMNQGISNEQFFGPGTRLTVL.

The gene calls are TRBV11-3 and TRBJ2-1, with a tentative D call TRBD1 (6 bases). The germline V gene has CDR1 SGHNT and CDR2 YENEEA. The CDR3 covers 15 residues. V lost 2 bases, J lost 9 bases, and 17 bases lay in between. In nucleotides, the CDR3 is TGTGCCAGCAGCTTAAGGGGCAGGGGTAGGGGTGAGCAGTTCTTC. Its translation: CASSLRGRGRGEQFF.

This chain uses TRBV19 with TRBJ1-5; 8 positions agree with TRBD1. Per the germline V gene, CDR1 is LNHDA and CDR2 is SQIVND (reference sequence). Trimming took 5 bases from V and 3 from J; bases not matched to a gene: 9. The CDR3 runs 16 residues. The CDR3 reads CASSSRDRTTNQPQHF. The CDR3 nucleotides read TGTGCCAGTAGTTCTAGGGACAGGACTACCAATCAGCCCCAGCATTTT.